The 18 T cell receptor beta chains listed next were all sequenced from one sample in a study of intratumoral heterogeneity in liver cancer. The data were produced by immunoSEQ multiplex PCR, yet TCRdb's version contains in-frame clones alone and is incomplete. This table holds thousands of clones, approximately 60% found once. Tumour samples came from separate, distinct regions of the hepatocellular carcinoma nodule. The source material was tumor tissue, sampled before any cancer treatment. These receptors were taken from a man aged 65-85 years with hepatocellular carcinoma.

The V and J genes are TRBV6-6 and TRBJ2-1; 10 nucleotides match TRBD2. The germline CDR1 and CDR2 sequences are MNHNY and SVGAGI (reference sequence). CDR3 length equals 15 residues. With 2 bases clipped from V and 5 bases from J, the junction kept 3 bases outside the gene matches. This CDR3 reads CASSYLAGADNEQFF. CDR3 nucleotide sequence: TGTGCCAGCAGTTACCTAGCGGGAGCTGACAATGAGCAGTTCTTC.

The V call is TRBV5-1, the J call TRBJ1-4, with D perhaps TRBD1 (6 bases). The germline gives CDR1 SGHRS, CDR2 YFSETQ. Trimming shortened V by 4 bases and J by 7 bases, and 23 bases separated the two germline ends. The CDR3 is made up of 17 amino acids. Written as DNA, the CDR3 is TGCGCCAGCAGCCCCCTTTCCGCAGGGGTGGTGAGTGAAAAACTGTTTTTT. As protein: CASSPLSAGVVSEKLFF.

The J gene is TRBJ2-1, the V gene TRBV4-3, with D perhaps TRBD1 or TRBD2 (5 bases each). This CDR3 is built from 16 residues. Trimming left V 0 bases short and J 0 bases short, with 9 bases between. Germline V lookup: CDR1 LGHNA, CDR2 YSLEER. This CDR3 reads CASSQDPRGSYNEQFF. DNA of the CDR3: TGCGCCAGCAGCCAAGATCCGAGGGGCTCCTACAATGAGCAGTTCTTC.

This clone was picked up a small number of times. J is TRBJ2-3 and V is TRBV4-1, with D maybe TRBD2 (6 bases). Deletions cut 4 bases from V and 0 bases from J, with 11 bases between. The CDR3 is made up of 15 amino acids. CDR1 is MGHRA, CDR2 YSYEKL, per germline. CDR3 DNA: TGCGCCAGCAGCCCCCCCGGGACTAGCACAGATACGCAGTATTTT. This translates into CASSPPGTSTDTQYF.

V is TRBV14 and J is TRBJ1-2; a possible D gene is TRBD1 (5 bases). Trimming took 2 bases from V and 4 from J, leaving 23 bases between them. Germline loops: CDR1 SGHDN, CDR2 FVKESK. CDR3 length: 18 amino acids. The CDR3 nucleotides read TGTGCCAGCAGCCAAATTACAGGAATTTCGCCTTTGGGCTATGGCTACACCTTC. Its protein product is CASSQITGISPLGYGYTF.

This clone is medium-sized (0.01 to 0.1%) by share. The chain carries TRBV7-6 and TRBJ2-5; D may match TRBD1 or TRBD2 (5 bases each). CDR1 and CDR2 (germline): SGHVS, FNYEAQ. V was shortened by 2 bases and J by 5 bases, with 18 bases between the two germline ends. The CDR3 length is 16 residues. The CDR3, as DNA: TGTGCCAGCAGCTTAAGTGGGGGTGTTCGTCCGGAGACCCAGTACTTC. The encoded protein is CASSLSGGVRPETQYF.

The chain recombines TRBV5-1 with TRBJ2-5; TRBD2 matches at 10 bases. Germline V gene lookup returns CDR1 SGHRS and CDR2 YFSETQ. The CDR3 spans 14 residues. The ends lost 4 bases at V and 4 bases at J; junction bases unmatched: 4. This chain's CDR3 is CASSAGLAAETQYF. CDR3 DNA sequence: TGCGCCAGCAGCGCCGGACTAGCGGCAGAGACCCAGTACTTC.

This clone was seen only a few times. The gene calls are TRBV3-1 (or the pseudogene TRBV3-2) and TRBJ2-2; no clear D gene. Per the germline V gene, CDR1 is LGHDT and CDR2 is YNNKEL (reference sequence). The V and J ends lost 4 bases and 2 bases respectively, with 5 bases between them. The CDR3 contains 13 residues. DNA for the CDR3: TGTGCCAGCAGCCTCCTAAACACCGGGGAGCTGTTTTTT. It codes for CASSLLNTGELFF.

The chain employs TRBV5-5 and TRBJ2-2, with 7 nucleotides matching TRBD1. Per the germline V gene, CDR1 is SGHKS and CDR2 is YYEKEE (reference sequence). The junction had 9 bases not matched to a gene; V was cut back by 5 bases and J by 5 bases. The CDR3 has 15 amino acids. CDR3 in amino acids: CASRGDRVETGELFF. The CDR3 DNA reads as TGTGCCAGCAGGGGAGACAGGGTGGAAACCGGGGAGCTGTTTTTT.

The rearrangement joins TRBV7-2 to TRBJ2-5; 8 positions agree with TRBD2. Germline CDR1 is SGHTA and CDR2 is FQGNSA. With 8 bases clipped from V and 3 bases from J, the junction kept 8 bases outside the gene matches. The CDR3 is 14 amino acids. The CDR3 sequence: CASGSPAGEETQYF. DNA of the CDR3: TGTGCCAGCGGTTCCCCAGCGGGGGAAGAGACCCAGTACTTC.

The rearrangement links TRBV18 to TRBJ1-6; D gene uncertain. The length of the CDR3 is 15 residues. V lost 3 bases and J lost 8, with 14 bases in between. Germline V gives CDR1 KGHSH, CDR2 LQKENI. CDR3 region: CASSPDQDFYSPLHF. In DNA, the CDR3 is TGTGCCAGCTCACCTGACCAGGATTTCTATTCACCCCTCCACTTT.

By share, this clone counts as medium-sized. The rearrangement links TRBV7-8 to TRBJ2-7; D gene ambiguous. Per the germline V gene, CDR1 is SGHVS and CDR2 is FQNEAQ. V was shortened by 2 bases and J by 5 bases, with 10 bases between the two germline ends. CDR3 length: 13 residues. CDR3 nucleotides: TGTGCCAGCAGCTTATGGGGTTTCGACGAGCAGTACTTC. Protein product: CASSLWGFDEQYF.

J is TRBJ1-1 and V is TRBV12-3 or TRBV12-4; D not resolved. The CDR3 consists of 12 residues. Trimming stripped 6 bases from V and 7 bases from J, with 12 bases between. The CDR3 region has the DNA TGTGCCAGCAGCCGACTGAAATTTGAAGCTTTCTTT. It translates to CASSRLKFEAFF.

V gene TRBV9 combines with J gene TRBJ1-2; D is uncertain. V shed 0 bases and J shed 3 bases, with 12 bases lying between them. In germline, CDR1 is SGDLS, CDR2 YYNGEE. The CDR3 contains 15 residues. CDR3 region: CASSVDLGMDYGYTF. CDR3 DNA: TGTGCCAGCAGCGTAGATCTAGGGATGGACTATGGCTACACCTTC.

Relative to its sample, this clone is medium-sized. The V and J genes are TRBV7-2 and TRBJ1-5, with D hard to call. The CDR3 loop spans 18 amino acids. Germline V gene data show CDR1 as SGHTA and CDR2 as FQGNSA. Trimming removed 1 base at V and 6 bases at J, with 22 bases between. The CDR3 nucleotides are TGTGCCAGCAGCTTAGTTGCGTCCCCAGTAGGGTGGATTCAGCCCCAGCATTTT. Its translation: CASSLVASPVGWIQPQHF.

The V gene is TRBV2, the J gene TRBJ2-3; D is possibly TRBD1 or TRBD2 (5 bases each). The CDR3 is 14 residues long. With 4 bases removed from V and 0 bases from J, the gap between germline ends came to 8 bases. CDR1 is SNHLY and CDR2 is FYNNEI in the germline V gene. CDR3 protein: CASSGDVSTDTQYF. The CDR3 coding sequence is TGTGCCAGCAGTGGGGACGTTAGCACAGATACGCAGTATTTT.

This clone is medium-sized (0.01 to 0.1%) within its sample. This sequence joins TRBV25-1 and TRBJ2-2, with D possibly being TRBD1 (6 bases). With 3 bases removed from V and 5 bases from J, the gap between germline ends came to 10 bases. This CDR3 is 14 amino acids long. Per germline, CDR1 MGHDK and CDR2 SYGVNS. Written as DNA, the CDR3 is TGTGCCAGCAGTGATCTCGACAGGACCGGGGAGCTGTTTTTT. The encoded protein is CASSDLDRTGELFF.

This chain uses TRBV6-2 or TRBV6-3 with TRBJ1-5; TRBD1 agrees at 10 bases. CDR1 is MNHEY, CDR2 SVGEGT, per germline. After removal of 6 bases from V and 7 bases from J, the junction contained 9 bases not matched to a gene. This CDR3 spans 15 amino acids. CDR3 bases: TGTGCCAGCAGCCCGACAGGGGGCAACACGCAGCCCCAGCATTTT. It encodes CASSPTGGNTQPQHF.